The 3 T cell receptor beta chains presented below share a single source sample, sequenced in a study of shared clonotypes between healthy human individuals. Profiling relied on immunoSEQ multiplex PCR, and the TCRdb table lists in-frame clones only, not all of them. The sample holds millions of clones; about 92% are singletons and the top ten take roughly 0.36%. The sequencing input was naive CD4+ T cells from PBMCs. The sample's subset: CD45RA+ positively selected. The source of these receptors is a man between 18 and 35 years old in good health. Some clones in this sample may be carry-over from other donors' samples.

V usage is TRBV6-5 and J usage is TRBJ2-7; 10 nucleotides line up with TRBD2. The junction had 4 bases not matched to a gene; V was cut back by 0 bases and J by 2 bases. Germline V gene lookup returns CDR1 MNHEY and CDR2 SVGAGI. The CDR3 is made up of 16 amino acids. DNA for the CDR3: TGTGCCAGCAGTTACTCCCTAGCGGGAGTCACCTACGAGCAGTACTTC. This sequence encodes CASSYSLAGVTYEQYF.

The rearrangement joins TRBV19 to TRBJ2-5; D may be TRBD1 or TRBD2 (5 bases each). Germline values: CDR1 LNHDA, CDR2 SQIVND (reference sequence). Trimming shortened V by 6 bases and J by 7 bases, and 15 bases separated the two germline ends. This CDR3 has 13 amino acids. CDR3 DNA sequence: TGTGCCAGTAGGGAGTCCGGGGCCGGGACCCAGTACTTC. Its protein product is CASRESGAGTQYF.

CDR3 bases: TGTGCCAGCAGTTTAGTTGCGGGAGGGATTCACTCCGAGCAGTACTTC. This sequence encodes CASSLVAGGIHSEQYF. The chain recombines TRBV27 with TRBJ2-7; 9 nucleotides align to TRBD2. Germline CDR1 MNHEY, CDR2 SMNVEV (reference sequence). This CDR3 region has 16 residues. V was clipped by 2 bases and J by 6 bases; unmatched bases: 11.